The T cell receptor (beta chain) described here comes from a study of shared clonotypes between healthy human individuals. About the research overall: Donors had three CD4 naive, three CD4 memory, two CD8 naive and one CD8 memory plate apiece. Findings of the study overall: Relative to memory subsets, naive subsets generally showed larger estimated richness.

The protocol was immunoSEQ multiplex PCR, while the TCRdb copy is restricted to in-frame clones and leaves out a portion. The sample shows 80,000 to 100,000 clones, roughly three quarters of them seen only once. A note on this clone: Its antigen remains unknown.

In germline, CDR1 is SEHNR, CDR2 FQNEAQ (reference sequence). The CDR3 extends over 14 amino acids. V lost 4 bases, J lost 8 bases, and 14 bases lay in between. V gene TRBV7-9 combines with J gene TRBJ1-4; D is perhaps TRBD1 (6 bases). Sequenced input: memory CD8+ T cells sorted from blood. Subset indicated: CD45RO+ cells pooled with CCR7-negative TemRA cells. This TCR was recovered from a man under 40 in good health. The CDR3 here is CASSSQGGGEKLFF. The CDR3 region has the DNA TGTGCCAGCAGCTCGCAGGGAGGGGGAGAAAAACTGTTTTTT.